This T cell receptor (beta chain) was obtained from a study of T cell changes during pregnancy in multiple sclerosis. Germline CDR1 reads LNHDA; CDR2 reads SQIVND (reference sequence). The CDR3 runs 18 residues. Trimming took 1 base from V and 6 from J, leaving 22 bases between them. Sequencing used immunoSEQ multiplex PCR; TCRdb keeps in-frame clones, though not all of them. Seen here are 70,000 to 75,000 clones, more than 85% observed once, and the top ten hold 3% to 3.5%. This chain links TRBV19 with TRBJ1-5, with D possibly TRBD1 on 6 matching bases. The sequenced sample was peripheral blood, obtained before pregnancy. The clonotype comes from a female donor with multiple sclerosis, enrolled in a pregnancy study. The CDR3 nucleotides read TGTGCCAGTAGTATAGCTCAGGGGCCCGCGAGTATAATTCAGCCCCAGCATTTT. This codes for CASSIAQGPASIIQPQHF.